This TCR beta chain is drawn from a study of CD8+CD57+ T cells in acquired aplastic anemia. About the research overall: Sorted CD4+ and CD8+ cells yielded DNA averaging around 3.2 ug.

Only patients with CD8+CD57+ cell expansion on flow cytometry were chosen for sequencing. Genomic DNA was employed as the template in profiling TCR beta VDJ and CDR3. TCRdb ran MiXCR on the reads and lists one entry per CDR3 protein. The repertoire holds some 160,000 distinct CDR3 sequences, with less than 60% as singletons. What was sequenced was sorted CD4+, CD8+, or CD8+CD57+ T cells (not recorded which) from PBMCs. The source is a human donor with aplastic anemia.

CDR3 bases: TGTGCCAGCAGCGCCCGGGACAGGACCTACTACGAGCAGTACTTC. Protein: CASSARDRTYYEQYF. The chain combines TRBV11-1 with TRBJ2-7, with 8 bases fitting TRBD1. The CDR3 extends over 15 amino acids. CDR1 is SGHAT and CDR2 is FQDESV in the germline V gene (reference sequence). V lost 5 bases, J lost 3 bases, and 9 bases stayed unmatched.